A single sample gave rise to the 17 T cell receptor beta chains below, sequenced in a study of shared T cell receptors in the human thymus (dated by TCRdb to the early 2020s). To prepare the library, the immunoSEQ multiplex PCR assay was applied. As stored in TCRdb, this immuneACCESS dataset retains in-frame rearrangements with V and J assigned. A fraction of the clones does not appear; measured against another copy, unresolved V genes explain less than half of the discrepancy, and the remainder lacks a known reason. The sample table contains about 660,000 clones; only one count was recorded for about 90% of them. The top ten clones comprise roughly 0.0086% of the sample. A further study also used this sample, focusing on human thymus T cells.

Sequenced: thymocytes. The receptors were sampled from a boy under two years old with a congenital heart defect. Donor details come from another sample of the same person, matched by shared clones.

The V and J genes are TRBV5-6 and TRBJ1-4, with TRBD1 as a possible D gene (5 bases). CDR3 size: 17 residues. The germline gives CDR1 SGHDT, CDR2 YYEEEE. The germline V and J ends were trimmed by 2 bases and 4 bases, with 18 bases remaining between them. This CDR3 is CASSFAPRGGGNEKLFF. The CDR3 coding sequence is TGTGCCAGCAGCTTCGCCCCAAGGGGAGGAGGTAATGAAAAACTGTTTTTT.

The chain has TRBV5-6 and TRBJ1-2, with D possibly being TRBD1 (5 bases). The CDR3 runs 14 residues. CDR1 and CDR2 (germline): SGHDT, YYEEEE. V dropped 2 bases and J dropped 0 bases, with 8 bases sitting between them. This CDR3 is CASSLTGPNYGYTF. The CDR3 DNA reads TGTGCCAGCAGCTTAACAGGTCCTAACTATGGCTACACCTTC.

This sequence joins TRBV19 and TRBJ1-5; TRBD1 agrees at 12 bases. Trimming at V came to 6 bases and at J to 4 bases, leaving 4 bases not matched to a gene. The CDR3 runs 15 residues. From germline, CDR1 is LNHDA and CDR2 SQIVND (reference sequence). The CDR3 protein is CASSPGQGANQPQHF. The CDR3 bases are TGTGCCAGTAGCCCGGGACAGGGGGCTAATCAGCCCCAGCATTTT.

The chain uses TRBV7-8 and TRBJ1-5; a weak D match, TRBD1 (5 bases). Germline lookup yields CDR1 SGHVS and CDR2 FQNEAQ. V was cut by 6 bases and J by 0 bases, with 9 bases left in between. CDR3 length: 14 amino acids. The CDR3 bases are TGTGCCAGCAGTTCTGACAGTAGCAATCAGCCCCAGCATTTT. Its protein product is CASSSDSSNQPQHF.

The rearrangement joins TRBV6-1 to TRBJ2-7; tentatively, D is TRBD1 (6 bases). Between the trimmed V and J ends, which lost 6 bases and 2 bases, there was a span of 11 bases. The CDR3 runs to 13 residues. The germline V gene has CDR1 MNHNS and CDR2 SASEGT. CDR3 in amino acids: CASRNTGPYEQYF. DNA of the CDR3: TGTGCCAGCAGAAATACAGGGCCCTACGAGCAGTACTTC.

The chain joins TRBV30 to TRBJ2-7; the match to TRBD1 covers 8 bases. The CDR3 has 14 residues. The germline V gene encodes CDR1 GTSNPN and CDR2 SVGIG (reference sequence). V shed 0 bases and J 8 bases; nucleotides not matched to a gene: 9. The CDR3 nucleotides read TGTGCCTGGAGTGTACCGGGCAGGGGGCTAAAGCAGTACTTC. It codes for CAWSVPGRGLKQYF.

J is TRBJ2-3 and V is TRBV4-1; tentative D call: TRBD1 (6 bases). Trimming removed 1 base at V and 7 bases at J, with 18 bases between. The CDR3 contains 16 residues. CDR1 and CDR2 from the germline V gene are MGHRA and YSYEKL. CDR3 sequence: CASSQGVGARANTQYF. CDR3 nucleotide sequence: TGCGCCAGCAGCCAAGGAGTGGGGGCCAGGGCCAATACGCAGTATTTT.

The chain recombines TRBV9 with TRBJ2-1; 9 nucleotides align to TRBD1. This CDR3 comprises 16 residues. Germline V CDR1 and CDR2: SGDLS, YYNGEE. The V and J ends lost 3 bases and 4 bases, in that order; junction bases with no gene match: 8. The CDR3 region has the DNA TGTGCCAGCAGCGCATCCGGGACAGGGCAATACAATGAGCAGTTCTTC. Amino acids: CASSASGTGQYNEQFF.

V is TRBV4-3 and J is TRBJ1-1; D may be TRBD1 (6 bases). The germline V gene has CDR1 LGHNA and CDR2 YSLEER. The CDR3 extends over 14 amino acids. Deletions cut 0 bases from V and 6 bases from J, with 11 bases between. The CDR3 coding sequence is TGCGCCAGCAGCCAAGAGCCAGGGGACCCTGAAGCTTTCTTT. Protein sequence: CASSQEPGDPEAFF.

Only a few counts were recorded for this clone. The chain joins TRBV4-3 to TRBJ2-7; no clear D. This CDR3 has 14 residues. From germline, CDR1 is LGHNA and CDR2 YSLEER. Trimming removed 1 base at V and 2 bases at J, with 9 bases between. The CDR3 loop is CASSQGQATYEQYF. Written as DNA, the CDR3 is TGCGCCAGCAGCCAAGGCCAGGCGACCTACGAGCAGTACTTC.

This chain links TRBV28 with TRBJ1-2; no clear D. This CDR3 comprises 13 residues. Germline-derived CDR1 and CDR2 are MDHEN and SYDVKM. The V and J ends lost 5 bases and 8 bases respectively, with 15 bases between them. CDR3: CASSPRSFKGYTF. CDR3 in DNA: TGTGCCAGCAGTCCCCGAAGCTTTAAGGGCTACACCTTC.

The chain employs TRBV5-4 and TRBJ2-7, with a possible D match to TRBD2 (6 bases). Between the trimmed V and J ends, which lost 0 bases and 3 bases, there was a span of 16 bases. This CDR3 is built from 16 residues. Germline V gene lookup returns CDR1 SGHNT and CDR2 YYREEE (reference sequence). The CDR3 DNA reads as TGTGCCAGCAGCTTGGACCCCGGGACTGAGATCTACGAGCAGTACTTC. This translates into CASSLDPGTEIYEQYF.

CDR3 sequence (DNA): TGTGCCAGCAGTTTTAGGACAGGCCGGGAACCCCAGCCAGAAAAACTGTTTTTT. This codes for CASSFRTGREPQPEKLFF. The V gene is TRBV27, the J gene TRBJ1-4; 7 bases are a match to TRBD1. V lost 3 bases to trimming and J lost 8 bases; unmatched junction nucleotides: 18. Germline V CDR1 and CDR2: MNHEY, SMNVEV (reference sequence). The CDR3 consists of 18 residues. The entire variable domain, with the rest obtained from reference TRBV27 and TRBJ1-4, is as follows: EAQVTQNPRYLITVTGKKLTVTCSQNMNHEYMSWYRQDPGLGLRQIYYSMNVEVTDKGDVPEGYKVSRKEKRNFPLILESPSPNQTSLYFCASSFRTGREPQPEKLFFGSGTQLSVL.

This clone appeared a single time. The chain employs TRBV6-5 and TRBJ1-1; D remains ambiguous. Germline CDR1 MNHEY, CDR2 SVGAGI. Deletions cut 4 bases from V and 5 bases from J, with 11 bases between. The CDR3 runs 13 residues. The CDR3 is CASSSRHGTEAFF. The CDR3 DNA sequence: TGTGCCAGCAGTTCTCGACATGGGACTGAAGCTTTCTTT.

The CDR3 loop is CASSLGTSGPDNEQFF. The CDR3 nucleotides are TGTGCCAGCAGCCTGGGGACTAGCGGGCCAGACAATGAGCAGTTCTTC. The rearrangement joins TRBV14 to TRBJ2-1; 12 positions agree with TRBD2. The CDR3 covers 16 residues. Germline V gives CDR1 SGHDN, CDR2 FVKESK. The V and J ends lost 4 bases and 5 bases, in that order; junction bases with no gene match: 6.

The chain couples TRBV14 to TRBJ1-4; 9 positions agree with TRBD1. This CDR3 region has 17 residues. The V segment lost 1 base and the J segment 5 bases; nucleotides outside the gene matches: 8. The germline V gene encodes CDR1 SGHDN and CDR2 FVKESK. The CDR3 region has the DNA TGTGCCAGCAGCCAAGGACTAGTTGGACAGGGGAATGAAAAACTGTTTTTT. Protein product: CASSQGLVGQGNEKLFF.

This clone came up a few times. V usage is TRBV5-1 and J usage is TRBJ2-3; 10 bases line up with TRBD2. J lost 4 bases, V lost 2 bases, and 4 bases had no gene match. Germline values: CDR1 SGHRS, CDR2 YFSETQ. The CDR3 loop spans 15 amino acids. The CDR3 DNA sequence: TGCGCCAGCAGCTTAAGCGGGGGGGACCCAGATACGCAGTATTTT. Protein product: CASSLSGGDPDTQYF.